Listed below are T cell receptor beta chains from one sample, sequenced in a study of T cells in Graves' hyperthyroidism and ophthalmopathy. TCRdb recomputed calls from the multiplex PCR reads with MiXCR, one row per CDR3 protein. The data hold 330,000 or so distinct CDR3 sequences, with 15% to 20% observed a single time. The sample was blood. The receptors were gathered from a woman aged 35 to 49 with Graves' ophthalmopathy. Both conserved end residues are part of each CDR3. Fields, in order: J gene, CDR3 length, V gene, clone size, D gene, CDR3 protein, CDR3 DNA. The D gene is left open where the match is weak. Clone sizes are given selectively: once, few, many, or a class where the clone is expanded.

>TRBJ1-1|13|TRBV30|NA|NA
CAWSWGLPLEAFF
TGTGCCTGGAGTTGGGGGCTCCCCTTGGAAGCTTTCTTT
>TRBJ1-1|12|TRBV10-3|many|NA
CAGKSGNTEAFF
TGTGCCGGCAAATCAGGAAACACTGAAGCTTTCTTT
>TRBJ1-2|17|TRBV5-6|many|TRBD1
CASSGGDSKPSNYGYTF
TGTGCCAGCAGCGGGGGGGACAGCAAACCATCTAACTATGGCTACACCTTC
>TRBJ2-7|15|TRBV7-9|many|TRBD1
CASSRLGDRSYEQYF
TGTGCCAGCAGCCGTTTAGGGGACAGGTCTTACGAGCAGTACTTC
>TRBJ2-5|14|TRBV12-3/TRBV12-4|NA|NA
CASSFRPSQETQYF
TGTGCCAGCAGTTTCCGCCCGAGCCAAGAGACCCAGTACTTC
>TRBJ2-5|15|TRBV10-3|many|NA
CAISENLESQETQYF
TGTGCCATCAGCGAGAACCTGGAGTCCCAAGAGACCCAGTACTTC
>TRBJ1-2|14|TRBV2|many|TRBD1
CASSPGQAYYGYTF
TGTGCCAGCAGTCCTGGACAGGCATACTATGGCTACACCTTC
>TRBJ2-2|15|TRBV11-2|many|TRBD2
CASSLPSGITGELFF
TGTGCCAGCAGCTTACCTAGCGGGATTACCGGGGAGCTGTTTTTT
>TRBJ1-1|17|TRBV19|many|NA
CASSSVRIQRMNTEAFF
TGTGCCAGTAGTAGCGTTCGGATCCAAAGGATGAACACTGAAGCTTTCTTT
>TRBJ1-1|15|TRBV28|many|NA
CASSWRQRFSAEAFF
TGTGCCAGCAGTTGGCGACAGCGATTTAGCGCTGAAGCTTTCTTT
>TRBJ2-7|14|TRBV28|NA|TRBD1
CASSLTGQSYEQYF
TGTGCCAGCAGTCTGACAGGGCAAAGCTACGAGCAGTACTTC
>TRBJ2-6|17|TRBV5-1|many|TRBD1
CASSWTGGPSGANVLTF
TGCGCCAGCAGCTGGACAGGGGGGCCCTCTGGGGCCAACGTCCTGACTTTC
>TRBJ2-7|14|TRBV6-2/TRBV6-3|NA|TRBD1
CASRDRGRIYEQYF
TGTGCCAGCAGGGACAGGGGGCGAATCTACGAGCAGTACTTC
>TRBJ1-1|13|TRBV2|NA|NA
CASSEGRRREAFF
TGTGCCAGCAGTGAAGGACGGAGGCGCGAAGCTTTCTTT
>TRBJ1-2|15|TRBV27|NA|TRBD1
CASRRDRGVNYGYTF
TGTGCCAGCAGACGGGACAGGGGAGTTAACTATGGCTACACCTTC
>TRBJ2-7|13|TRBV20-1|NA|NA
CSAGGFSSYEQYF
TGCAGTGCCGGGGGTTTTAGCTCCTACGAGCAGTACTTC
>TRBJ1-4|12|TRBV30|many|NA
CAIRDIREKLFF
TGTGCCATCCGGGACATTCGTGAAAAACTGTTTTTT
>TRBJ1-2|15|TRBV20-1|many|TRBD1
CSVTGTGGSYYGYTF
TGCAGTGTTACCGGGACAGGGGGATCGTACTATGGCTACACCTTC
>TRBJ1-1|12|TRBV19|NA|NA
CASTPWEGEAFF
TGTGCCAGTACCCCATGGGAGGGAGAAGCTTTCTTT
>TRBJ2-6|17|TRBV12-3/TRBV12-4|many|NA
CASSTPRRTSGANVLTF
TGTGCCAGCAGTACTCCTCGTCGAACCTCTGGGGCCAACGTCCTGACTTTC